This is a list of T cell receptor beta chains from one sample in a study of cytomegalovirus exposure and HLA in healthy donors. TCRdb's table, derived via immunoSEQ multiplex PCR, lists solely in-frame clones and lacks some. The sample consists of some 180,000 clones, roughly 79% of them appearing once. Sequenced sample: PBMCs. The receptor set was obtained from a man aged 25-45 years in good health and CMV-seronegative. Each CDR3 is given with its conserved first and last residue. A D gene is named only where the DNA matches it firmly. Not every row has a clone size; where given, it reads once, few, many or a size class.

V gene	J gene	D gene	CDR3 length	clone size	CDR3 DNA	CDR3 protein
TRBV9	TRBJ1-2	.	15	.	TGTGCCAGCAGCCGAGGGGACTCAGGTCGGTATGGCTACACCTTC	CASSRGDSGRYGYTF
TRBV30	TRBJ2-7	.	14	.	TGTGCCTGGAGTGTAAGGGGGTGGACCTACGAGCAGTACTTC	CAWSVRGWTYEQYF
TRBV7-9	TRBJ1-6	.	12	once	TGTTCCAGCAGCTTAGGCGGATCACCCCTCCACTTT	CSSSLGGSPLHF
TRBV21-1	TRBJ2-7	.	16	.	TGTGCCAGCAGCTCCGGCTTATCGGGAGAACCCTACGAGCAGTACTTC	CASSSGLSGEPYEQYF
TRBV6-5	TRBJ1-2	TRBD1	14	.	TGTGCCAGCAGTTTAAAACAGGGGGCTGACGGCTACACCTTC	CASSLKQGADGYTF
TRBV7-3	TRBJ2-7	TRBD2	15	.	TGTGCCAGCAGCTCATATAGCGGGTCTGCCTACGAGCAGTACTTC	CASSSYSGSAYEQYF
TRBV6-1	TRBJ2-1	.	15	.	TGTGCCAGCAGTGAAGCCACCGGACTGGCAGGTGAGCAGTTCTTC	CASSEATGLAGEQFF
TRBV28	TRBJ1-2	TRBD1	12	.	TGTATCACTGGGACAGGGGGTGGAGGCTACACCTTC	CITGTGGGGYTF
TRBV6-5	TRBJ2-7	TRBD1	13	once	TGTGCCAGCAGTAGAGGACAGGGATACGAGCAGTACTTC	CASSRGQGYEQYF
TRBV11-1	TRBJ2-7	TRBD1	14	once	TGTGCCAGCAGCCGACAGGGATCACTCTACGAGCAGTACTTC	CASSRQGSLYEQYF
TRBV6-1	TRBJ1-6	.	14	.	TGTGCCAGCAGTGGGAGGTCGGAGAATTCACCCCTCCACTTT	CASSGRSENSPLHF
TRBV29-1	TRBJ2-5	TRBD1	12	.	TGCAGCGTTCGACAGGGACAAGAGACCCAGTACTTC	CSVRQGQETQYF
TRBV18	TRBJ1-1	.	15	.	TGTGCCAGCTCACCACGGGTAGGAGGGAACACTGAAGCTTTCTTT	CASSPRVGGNTEAFF
TRBV29-1	TRBJ2-7	.	12	.	TGCAGCGTTACTGGACGGGAATACGAGCAGTACTTC	CSVTGREYEQYF
TRBV18	TRBJ2-7	TRBD1	13	.	TGTGCCAGCTCACCACACGGGACAGGGGAGCAGTACTTC	CASSPHGTGEQYF
TRBV28	TRBJ1-2	TRBD1	14	.	TGTGCCAGCAGTGTTATACAGGGGGCCTCTGGCTACACCTTC	CASSVIQGASGYTF
TRBV27	TRBJ1-1	TRBD1	13	.	TGTGCCACTCAGGGGGCTAAGAACACTGAAGCTTTCTTT	CATQGAKNTEAFF
TRBV7-4	TRBJ1-6	TRBD1	21	.	TGTGCCAGCAGCTTAGGGATTTGGCCGGACAGGGTTGTCTCCTATAATTCACCCCTCCACTTT	CASSLGIWPDRVVSYNSPLHF
TRBV5-4	TRBJ2-3	.	12	.	TGTGCCAGCAGCTTCGGCACAGATACGCAGTATTTT	CASSFGTDTQYF
TRBV19	TRBJ2-7	.	13	.	TGTGCCAGTAGTAGGGCACTAGCCTACGAGCAGTACTTC	CASSRALAYEQYF
TRBV29-1	TRBJ2-7	.	14	.	TGCAGCACACGATCCGGGACTTCATCCTACGAGCAGTACTTC	CSTRSGTSSYEQYF
TRBV30	TRBJ1-1	TRBD1	16	.	TGTGCCTGGAGTGGGCCAGACAGGGGGTTGAACACTGAAGCTTTCTTT	CAWSGPDRGLNTEAFF
TRBV7-2	TRBJ2-2	TRBD2	15	.	TGTGCCAGCAGCCCTTGGACTAGCGGGTCCGGGGAGCTGTTTTTT	CASSPWTSGSGELFF
TRBV5-1	TRBJ2-1	TRBD2	15	few	TGCGCCAGCAGCTTGCCGGGGCTAGCGGGAGAACGGCAGTTCTTC	CASSLPGLAGERQFF
TRBV10-3	TRBJ2-1	TRBD2	16	.	TGTGCCATCAGTGAGGGTCCGGGAGGGCCGCACAATGAGCAGTTCTTC	CAISEGPGGPHNEQFF